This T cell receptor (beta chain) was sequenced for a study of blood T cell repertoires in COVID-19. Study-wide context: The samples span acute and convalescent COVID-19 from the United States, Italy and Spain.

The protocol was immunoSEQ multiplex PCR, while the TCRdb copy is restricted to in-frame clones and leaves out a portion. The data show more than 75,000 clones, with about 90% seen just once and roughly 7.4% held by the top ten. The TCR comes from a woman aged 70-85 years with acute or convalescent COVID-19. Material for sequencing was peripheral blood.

The CDR3 region has the DNA TGTGCCAGCAGCCAAGATCGGTTGGCGGACTTCACCTACAATGAGCAGTTCTTC. Amino acid sequence: CASSQDRLADFTYNEQFF. The V gene is TRBV14, the J gene TRBJ2-1; D perhaps matches TRBD2 (5 bases). Trimming stripped 0 bases from V and 2 bases from J, with 17 bases between. Germline V gene lookup returns CDR1 SGHDN and CDR2 FVKESK. The CDR3 totals 18 residues.